This T cell receptor beta chain was found in a study of T cells in Graves' hyperthyroidism and ophthalmopathy. Study background: It was at initial diagnosis, before any treatment, that peripheral blood was collected.

The study defined stable Graves' hyperthyroidism as no ophthalmopathy progression within 18 months. The study enrolled patients aged 18 to 65 with newly diagnosed hyperthyroidism of under 2 months' duration. The germline V gene has CDR1 LNHDA and CDR2 SQIVND (reference sequence). V shed 6 bases and J shed 8 bases, with 16 bases lying between them. The CDR3 is 13 amino acids. The TCR beta CDR3 regions underwent amplification using RNA transcripts as the source. The HTBI primer set served for first-round RT-PCR of the TCR CDR3. TCRdb redid the calling of the multiplex PCR reads with MiXCR, one entry per CDR3 protein. The data show around 450,000 distinct CDR3 sequences, approximately 14% seen once.

What was sequenced was blood. The rearrangement uses TRBV19 and TRBJ1-1, with D hard to call. The origin of this receptor is a woman under 30 with Graves' hyperthyroidism. DNA of the CDR3: TGTGCCAGTAGATCGGCCATGAGTACCGAAGCTTTCTTT. It translates to CASRSAMSTEAFF.